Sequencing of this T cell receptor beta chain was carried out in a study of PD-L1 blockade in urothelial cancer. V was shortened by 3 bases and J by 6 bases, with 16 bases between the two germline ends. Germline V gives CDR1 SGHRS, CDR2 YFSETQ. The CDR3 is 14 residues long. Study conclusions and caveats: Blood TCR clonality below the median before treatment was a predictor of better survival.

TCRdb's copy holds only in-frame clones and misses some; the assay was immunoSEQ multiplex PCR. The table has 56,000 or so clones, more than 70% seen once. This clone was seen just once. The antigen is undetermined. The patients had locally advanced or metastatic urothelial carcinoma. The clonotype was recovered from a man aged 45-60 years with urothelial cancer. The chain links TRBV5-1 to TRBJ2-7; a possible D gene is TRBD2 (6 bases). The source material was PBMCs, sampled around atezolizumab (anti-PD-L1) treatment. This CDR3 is CASSSGDRPSEQYF. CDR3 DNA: TGCGCCAGCAGCTCGGGGGATCGTCCATCCGAGCAGTACTTC.